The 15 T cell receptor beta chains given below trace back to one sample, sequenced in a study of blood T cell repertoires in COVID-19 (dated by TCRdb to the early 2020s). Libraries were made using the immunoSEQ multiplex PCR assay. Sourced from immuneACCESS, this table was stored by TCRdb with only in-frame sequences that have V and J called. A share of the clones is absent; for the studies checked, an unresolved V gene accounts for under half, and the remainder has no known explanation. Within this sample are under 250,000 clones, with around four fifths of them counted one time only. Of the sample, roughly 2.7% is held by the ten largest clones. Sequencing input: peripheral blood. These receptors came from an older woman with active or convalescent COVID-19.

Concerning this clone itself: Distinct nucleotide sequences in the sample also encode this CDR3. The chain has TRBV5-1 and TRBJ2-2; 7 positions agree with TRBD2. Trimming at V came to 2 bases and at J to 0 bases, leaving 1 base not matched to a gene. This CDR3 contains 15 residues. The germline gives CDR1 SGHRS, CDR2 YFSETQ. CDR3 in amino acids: CASSLSGTNTGELFF. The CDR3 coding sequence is TGCGCCAGCAGCTTAAGCGGGACGAACACCGGGGAGCTGTTTTTT.

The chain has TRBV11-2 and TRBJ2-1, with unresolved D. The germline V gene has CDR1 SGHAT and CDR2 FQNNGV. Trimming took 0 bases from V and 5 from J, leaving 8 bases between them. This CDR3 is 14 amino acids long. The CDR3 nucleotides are TGTGCCAGCAGCTTAGATAGTCCTAACAATGAGCAGTTCTTC. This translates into CASSLDSPNNEQFF.

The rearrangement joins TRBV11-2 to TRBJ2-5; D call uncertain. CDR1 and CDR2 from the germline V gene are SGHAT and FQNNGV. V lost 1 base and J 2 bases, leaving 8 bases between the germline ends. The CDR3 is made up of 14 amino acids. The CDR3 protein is CASSLALRQETQYF. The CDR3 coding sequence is TGTGCCAGCAGCTTAGCTTTGAGGCAAGAGACCCAGTACTTC.

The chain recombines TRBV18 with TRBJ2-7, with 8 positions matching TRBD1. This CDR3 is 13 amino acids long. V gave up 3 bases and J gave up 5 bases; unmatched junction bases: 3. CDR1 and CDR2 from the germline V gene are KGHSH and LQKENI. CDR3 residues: CASSPDRAHEQYF. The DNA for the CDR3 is TGTGCCAGCTCACCGGACAGGGCCCACGAGCAGTACTTC. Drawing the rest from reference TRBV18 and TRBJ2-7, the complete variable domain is NAGVMQNPRHLVRRRGQEARLRCSPMKGHSHVYWYRQLPEEGLKFMVYLQKENIIDESGMPKERFSAEFPKEGPSILRIQQVVRGDSAAYFCASSPDRAHEQYFGPGTRLTVT.

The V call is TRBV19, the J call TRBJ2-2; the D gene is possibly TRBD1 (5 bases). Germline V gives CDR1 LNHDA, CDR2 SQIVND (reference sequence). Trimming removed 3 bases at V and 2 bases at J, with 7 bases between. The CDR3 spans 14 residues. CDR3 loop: CASSMQGNTGELFF. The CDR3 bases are TGTGCCAGTAGTATGCAGGGAAACACCGGGGAGCTGTTTTTT.

The CDR3 is CASSESRTNSEQYF. The CDR3 DNA reads TGTGCCAGCAGTGAATCACGTACGAACAGTGAGCAGTACTTC. The chain has TRBV6-1 and TRBJ2-7; D call uncertain. Germline assignment: CDR1 MNHNS and CDR2 SASEGT. This CDR3 is built from 14 residues. Trimming took 2 bases from V and 7 from J, leaving 15 bases between them.

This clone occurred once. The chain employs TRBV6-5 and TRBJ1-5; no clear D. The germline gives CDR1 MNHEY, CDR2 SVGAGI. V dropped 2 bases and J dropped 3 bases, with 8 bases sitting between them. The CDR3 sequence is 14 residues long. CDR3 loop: CASSYGQNNQPQHF. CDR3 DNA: TGTGCCAGCAGTTACGGGCAGAACAATCAGCCCCAGCATTTT.

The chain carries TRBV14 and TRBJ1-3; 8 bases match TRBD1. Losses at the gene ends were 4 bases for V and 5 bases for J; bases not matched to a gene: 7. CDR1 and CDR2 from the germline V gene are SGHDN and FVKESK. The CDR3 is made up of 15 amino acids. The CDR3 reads CASSPIRTGRNTIYF. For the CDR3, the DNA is TGTGCCAGCAGCCCAATACGGACAGGGCGAAACACCATATATTTT.

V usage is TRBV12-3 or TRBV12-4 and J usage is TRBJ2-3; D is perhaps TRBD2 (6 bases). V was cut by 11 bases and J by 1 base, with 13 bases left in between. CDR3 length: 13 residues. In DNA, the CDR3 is TGTGCCGCAGGGCGGGGTGGCACAGATACGCAGTATTTT. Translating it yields CAAGRGGTDTQYF.

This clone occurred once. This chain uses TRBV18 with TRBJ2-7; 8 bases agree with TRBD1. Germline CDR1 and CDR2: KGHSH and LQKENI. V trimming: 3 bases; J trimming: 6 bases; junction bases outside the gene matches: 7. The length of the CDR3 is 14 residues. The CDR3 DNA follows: TGTGCCAGCTCACCCCTACAGGGGGTGGGCGAGCAGTACTTC. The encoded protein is CASSPLQGVGEQYF.

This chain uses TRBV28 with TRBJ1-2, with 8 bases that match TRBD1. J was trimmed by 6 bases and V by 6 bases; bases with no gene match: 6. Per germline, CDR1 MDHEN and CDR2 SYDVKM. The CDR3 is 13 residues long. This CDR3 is CASRPDRENGYTF. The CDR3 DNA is TGTGCCAGCAGACCGGACAGGGAAAATGGCTACACCTTC.

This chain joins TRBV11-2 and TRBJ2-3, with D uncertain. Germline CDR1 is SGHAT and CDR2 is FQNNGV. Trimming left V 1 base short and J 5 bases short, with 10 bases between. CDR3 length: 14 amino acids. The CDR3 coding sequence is TGTGCCAGCAGCTTAGGGCGGATAGTAGATACGCAGTATTTT. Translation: CASSLGRIVDTQYF. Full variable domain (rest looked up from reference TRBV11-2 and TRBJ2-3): EAGVAQSPRYKIIEKRQSVAFWCNPISGHATLYWYQQILGQGPKLLIQFQNNGVVDDSQLPKDRFSAERLKGVDSTLKIQPAKLEDSAVYLCASSLGRIVDTQYFGPGTRLTVL.

The CDR3, as DNA: TGTGCCAGCAGCTTGCAGAAAAACACTGAAGCTTTCTTT. Protein product: CASSLQKNTEAFF. The chain links TRBV7-2 to TRBJ1-1; D unclear. The CDR3 is 13 residues long. The V end lost 3 bases, the J end lost 2 bases, and 7 bases lay between the germline ends. Per the germline V gene, CDR1 is SGHTA and CDR2 is FQGNSA.

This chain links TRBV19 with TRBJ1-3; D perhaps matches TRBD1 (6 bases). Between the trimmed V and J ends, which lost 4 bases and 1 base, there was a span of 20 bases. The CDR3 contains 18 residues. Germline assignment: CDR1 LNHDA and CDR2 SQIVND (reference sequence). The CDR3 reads CASSKRRGGVSSGNTIYF. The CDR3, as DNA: TGTGCCAGTAGTAAACGGCGCGGGGGCGTATCTTCTGGAAACACCATATATTTT.

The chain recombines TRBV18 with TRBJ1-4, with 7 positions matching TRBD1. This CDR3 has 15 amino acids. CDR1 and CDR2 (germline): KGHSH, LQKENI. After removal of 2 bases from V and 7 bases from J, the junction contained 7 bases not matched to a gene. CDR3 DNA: TGTGCCAGCTCACCAAGCGGCAGGGGGAGTGAAAAACTGTTTTTT. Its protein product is CASSPSGRGSEKLFF.